A selection of T cell receptor beta chains follows, all from one sample in a study of cytomegalovirus exposure and HLA in healthy donors. The assay was immunoSEQ multiplex PCR, and TCRdb's table has in-frame clones only and misses some. The repertoire has roughly 110,000 clones, roughly 73% of them found once; the top ten carry roughly 0.82%. Sequenced material: PBMCs. Every receptor here comes from a woman in her twenties or thirties in good health and CMV-seronegative. Both conserved end residues are part of each CDR3. D genes are given only for firm matches. Clone size is not always given. Where it is, it says once, few, many or a class for expanded clones.

J	V	size	D	DNA	CDR3
TRBJ2-7	TRBV7-8	NA	NA	TGTGCCAGCAGCCATCTCGGGGACTCCTACGAGCAGTACTTC	CASSHLGDSYEQYF
TRBJ1-1	TRBV6-5	NA	NA	TGTGCCAGCAAGACAAGCTCGAACACTGAAGCTTTCTTT	CASKTSSNTEAFF
TRBJ1-4	TRBV6-6	few	NA	TGTGCCAGCAGTTACTCGGAGCGCCAGGGACTGTTTTTT	CASSYSERQGLFF
TRBJ1-1	TRBV27	NA	TRBD1	TGTGCCAGCAGTTTCGACAGGGGGACTGAAGCTTTCTTT	CASSFDRGTEAFF
TRBJ1-2	TRBV9	few	NA	TGTGCCAGCAGCGTGAGGGCGGTTCCCAACTATGGCTACACCTTC	CASSVRAVPNYGYTF
TRBJ1-1	TRBV5-1	few	NA	TGCGCCAGCAGGTTAAACCCCTCCACCGAGGCTTTCTTT	CASRLNPSTEAFF
TRBJ2-1	TRBV6-5	few	TRBD1	TGTGCCAGCAGTTATTCTGGACAGGGCTCCTACAATGAGCAGTTCTTC	CASSYSGQGSYNEQFF
TRBJ2-6	TRBV11-1	NA	NA	TGTGCCAGCAGCGACAGGACGAGCTCTGGGGCCAACGTCCTGACTTTC	CASSDRTSSGANVLTF
TRBJ2-1	TRBV29-1	NA	NA	TGCCGGGGTGGTCATTACAATGAGCAGTTCTTC	CRGGHYNEQFF
TRBJ2-3	TRBV13	NA	TRBD2	TGTGCCAGCGCTAGCGGGTTCACAGATACGCAGTATTTT	CASASGFTDTQYF
TRBJ1-5	TRBV6-4	NA	NA	TGTGCCAGCAGTGAATTCCTGGGAGGGCAGCCCCAGCATTTT	CASSEFLGGQPQHF
TRBJ1-2	TRBV15	NA	NA	TGTGCCACCAGCAGAGAACCGGCGGGGAGCGGCTACACCTTC	CATSREPAGSGYTF
TRBJ1-1	TRBV5-1	NA	NA	TGCGCCAGCAGCACTACCCGACCGATTATGAACACTGAAGCTTTCTTT	CASSTTRPIMNTEAFF
TRBJ1-1	TRBV6-1	NA	NA	TGTGCCAGCAGTGACACATGGAACACTGAAGCTTTCTTT	CASSDTWNTEAFF
TRBJ1-1	TRBV27	few	NA	TGTGCCAGCCGCCCTTCGACTAACACTGAAGCTTTCTTT	CASRPSTNTEAFF
TRBJ1-1	TRBV4-2	NA	NA	TGTGCCAGCAGCCAGGTAACGGTGAACACTGAAGCTTTCTTT	CASSQVTVNTEAFF
TRBJ2-1	TRBV11-3	NA	TRBD2	TGTGCCAGCAGCCTTGGCGAGGGACTAGCGGGGGGGAGCTCCTACAATGAGCAGTTCTTC	CASSLGEGLAGGSSYNEQFF
TRBJ1-4	TRBV9	few	TRBD1	TGTGCCAGCAGCGTAGATGTCAGGGGGGCCGGAATTGAAAAACTGTTTTTT	CASSVDVRGAGIEKLFF
TRBJ1-2	TRBV19	NA	TRBD1	TGTGCCAGTAGTATACCCCTTCACAGGGGCTGGGATGGCTACACCTTC	CASSIPLHRGWDGYTF
TRBJ1-4	TRBV5-6	NA	TRBD1	TGTGCCAGCAGTCGGGACAGGGGTGCCAAACTGTTTTTT	CASSRDRGAKLFF
TRBJ1-5	TRBV15	NA	NA	TGTGCCACCAGCAGCGGAGGGAATCAGCCCCAGCATTTT	CATSSGGNQPQHF
TRBJ2-7	TRBV6-1	NA	TRBD1	TGTGCCAGCGGTCTGGGTGAAGGGGGCAACGAGCAGTACTTC	CASGLGEGGNEQYF
TRBJ1-1	TRBV23-1	NA	NA	TGCGCCAGCACCCATCCCGAAATGAGCACTGAAGCTTTCTTT	CASTHPEMSTEAFF
TRBJ1-4	TRBV6-5	few	NA	TGTGCCAGCAGTTACTCGACAGCAACTAATGAAAAACTGTTTTTT	CASSYSTATNEKLFF
TRBJ2-1	TRBV11-3	NA	NA	TGTGCCAGCAGGTTCACCGGAGGGGACAATGAGCAGTTCTTC	CASRFTGGDNEQFF
TRBJ2-7	TRBV19	few	NA	TGTGCCAGTAGTAGAAGGAGGGGCGGGGACGAGCAGTACTTC	CASSRRRGGDEQYF
TRBJ2-1	TRBV6-5	NA	TRBD2	TGTGCCAGCAGTTACCGGCGACTAGCAAGAAACAATGAGCAGTTCTTC	CASSYRRLARNNEQFF
TRBJ1-5	TRBV7-2	NA	NA	TGTGCCAGCAGCTTAGAGGGCGGGAATCAGCCCCAGCATTTT	CASSLEGGNQPQHF
TRBJ2-2	TRBV12-5	few	TRBD2	TGTGCTAGTTGGGGAGCTAGCGGGCATAGTGGGGAGCTGTTTTTT	CASWGASGHSGELFF
TRBJ2-6	TRBV6-4	many	TRBD1	TGTGCCAGCAGTGACTCTAGGGGGCACGGGGCCAACGTCCTGACTTTC	CASSDSRGHGANVLTF
TRBJ1-1	TRBV19	once	TRBD1	TGTGCCAGTAGTCTTCGCCCGGACAGGGCCAACACTGAAGCTTTCTTT	CASSLRPDRANTEAFF
TRBJ2-3	TRBV5-1	NA	NA	TGCGCCAGCAGCTTGGGGCCGGGGACTGGCAGGGTAGATACGCAGTATTTT	CASSLGPGTGRVDTQYF
TRBJ2-1	TRBV14	NA	NA	TGTGCCAGCAGCCCCGATTTAAGTGCCCGAGGGTTCTTC	CASSPDLSARGFF
TRBJ1-1	TRBV27	NA	TRBD1	TGTGCCAGCAGTCACGGGACAGCTGAAGCTTTCTTT	CASSHGTAEAFF
TRBJ1-1	TRBV5-1	NA	NA	TGCGCCAGCAGCTTGGCTCCGAATGGACTGGAAGCTTTCTTT	CASSLAPNGLEAFF
TRBJ2-5	TRBV4-3	NA	NA	TGCGCCAGCAGCCAAAACACCCTTGGTTCCGGGGGAGACCAAGAGACCCAGTACTTC	CASSQNTLGSGGDQETQYF
TRBJ2-7	TRBV5-1	NA	NA	TGCGCCAGCAGCTTGAGGGAGGCTACAGGGGCGCAATCCTACGAGCAGTACTTC	CASSLREATGAQSYEQYF
TRBJ2-3	TRBV2	NA	TRBD2	TGTGCCAGCTTTAGCGGGGAGCCGACAGATACGCAGTATTTT	CASFSGEPTDTQYF
TRBJ2-7	TRBV9	NA	NA	TGTGCCAGCAGCGCCCGAACAGAAAGCGAGCAGTACTTC	CASSARTESEQYF
TRBJ2-1	TRBV29-1	NA	NA	TGCAGTTCCCGGGGGTACAATGAGCAGTTCTTC	CSSRGYNEQFF
TRBJ2-2	TRBV4-1	NA	TRBD2	TGCGCCAGCAGCCAAGATTTAAGCGGGACGAACACCGGGGAGCTGTTTTTT	CASSQDLSGTNTGELFF
TRBJ1-1	TRBV30	NA	NA	TGTGCCTGGACCCAATTCGGGGGGGGTGAAGCTTTCTTT	CAWTQFGGGEAFF
TRBJ2-7	TRBV5-1	NA	NA	TGCGCCAGCAGGCCGGGAGTAAGTCTAACCTACGAGCAGTACTTC	CASRPGVSLTYEQYF
TRBJ2-7	TRBV5-4	NA	TRBD2	TGTGCCAGCAGCTTCGCTAGCGGGAGTTATGGGGCCTACGAGCAGTACTTC	CASSFASGSYGAYEQYF
TRBJ1-1	TRBV27	few	NA	TGTGCCAGCAGTTTGGGAGGATTGAACACTGAAGCTTTCTTT	CASSLGGLNTEAFF
TRBJ1-1	TRBV2	NA	NA	TGTGCCAGGAGATTAAACACTGAAGCTTTCTTT	CARRLNTEAFF
TRBJ1-1	TRBV14	NA	NA	TGTGCCAGCAGCTCCTACACGGGGGACACTGAAGCTTTCTTT	CASSSYTGDTEAFF
TRBJ2-6	TRBV5-1	NA	TRBD2	TGCGCCAGCAGCCGGGCGGGGGTTGGGGTCCTGACTTTC	CASSRAGVGVLTF